Presented here are 14 T cell receptor beta chains from one specimen sequenced in a study of cytomegalovirus exposure and HLA in healthy donors. 13 Jbeta primers and 60 Vbeta primers were used for the PCR. Here immunoSEQ multiplex PCR was the method, and the copy in TCRdb shows in-frame clones only, minus some. The data hold approximately 150,000 clones, with around 88% observed a single time. The specimen was PBMCs. The receptors stem from a woman in her 30s in good health and CMV-seronegative.

The rearrangement joins TRBV19 to TRBJ2-3; 9 bases line up with TRBD1. The junction had 6 bases not matched to a gene; V was cut back by 7 bases and J by 4 bases. CDR3 length: 14 residues. CDR1 is LNHDA and CDR2 is SQIVND in the germline V gene (reference sequence). CDR3 in amino acids: CASMKGQGPDTQYF. The DNA of the CDR3 is TGTGCCAGTATGAAGGGACAGGGACCAGATACGCAGTATTTT. Combining the CDR3 with reference TRBV19 and TRBJ2-3 gives the whole variable domain DGGITQSPKYLFRKEGQNVTLSCEQNLNHDAMYWYRQDPGQGLRLIYYSQIVNDFQKGDIAEGYSVSREKKESFPLTVTSAQKNPTAFYLCASMKGQGPDTQYFGPGTRLTVL.

This sequence joins TRBV28 and TRBJ2-7; 10 positions agree with TRBD2. The CDR3 runs to 18 residues. The germline CDR1 and CDR2 sequences are MDHEN and SYDVKM. V was pared by 5 bases and J by 1 base, with 14 bases of the junction left unmatched. CDR3 sequence: CASSPPTSGARISYEQYF. The CDR3 DNA sequence: TGTGCCAGCAGTCCCCCAACTAGCGGGGCCCGTATTTCCTACGAGCAGTACTTC.

This clone was seen a few times. The chain carries TRBV2 and TRBJ2-7; a possible D gene is TRBD2 (6 bases). This CDR3 region has 13 residues. V was clipped by 6 bases and J by 7 bases, with 16 bases between them. Germline V gives CDR1 SNHLY, CDR2 FYNNEI. The DNA of the CDR3 is TGTGCCAGCAGCCGGGACTCCGGGTTTGAGCAGTACTTC. This encodes CASSRDSGFEQYF.

The rearrangement joins TRBV6-1 to TRBJ1-5, with 8 bases lining up with TRBD1. The trim removed 7 bases at V and 1 base at J, leaving 6 bases unmatched. The CDR3 is 15 residues long. Germline V gene sequence: CDR1 MNHNS, CDR2 SASEGT. The CDR3 loop is CASTQGAQSNQPQHF. The CDR3 DNA follows: TGTGCCAGCACTCAGGGGGCGCAGAGCAATCAGCCCCAGCATTTT.

V is TRBV9 and J is TRBJ1-4; D is perhaps TRBD1 (5 bases). This CDR3 region has 17 residues. Germline V gene sequence: CDR1 SGDLS, CDR2 YYNGEE. Trimming took 4 bases from V and 8 from J, leaving 24 bases between them. The CDR3 here is CASSTRPGGTLGEKLFF. The CDR3 nucleotides read TGTGCCAGCAGCACCCGCCCGGGAGGGACCCTAGGGGAAAAACTGTTTTTT.

The chain carries TRBV7-9 and TRBJ2-1, with 8 bases identical to TRBD2. The CDR3 runs to 16 residues. V trimming: 5 bases; J trimming: 7 bases; junction bases outside the gene matches: 13. The V gene's germline CDR1 is SEHNR and CDR2 FQNEAQ (reference sequence). The CDR3: CASSQAGTRGLNEQFF. In DNA form, the CDR3 reads TGTGCCAGCAGCCAGGCCGGGACTAGGGGATTAAATGAGCAGTTCTTC.

This chain connects TRBV25-1 to TRBJ2-5, with 8 bases fitting TRBD2. The CDR3 contains 17 residues. With V trimmed by 1 base and J by 1 base, 8 bases remained unmatched. Looked up from germline, CDR1 is MGHDK and CDR2 is SYGVNS. CDR3 amino acids: CASSELAGLEVQETQYF. DNA for the CDR3: TGTGCCAGCAGTGAATTAGCGGGACTGGAGGTCCAAGAGACCCAGTACTTC.

This CDR3 reads CASGPGQETQYF. The CDR3, as DNA: TGTGCCAGTGGGCCGGGGCAAGAGACCCAGTACTTC. The V gene is TRBV19, the J gene TRBJ2-5, with D perhaps matching TRBD2 (5 bases). The CDR3 has 12 residues. CDR1 is LNHDA, CDR2 SQIVND, per germline (reference sequence). V gave up 8 bases and J gave up 2 bases, with 9 bases separating them.

The chain uses TRBV7-2 and TRBJ1-4; no clear D gene. CDR3 length: 14 residues. Germline CDR1 is SGHTA and CDR2 is FQGNSA. V was cut by 0 bases and J by 5 bases, with 7 bases left in between. The CDR3 here is CASSLAGGNEKLFF. The CDR3 coding sequence is TGTGCCAGCAGCTTAGCGGGAGGGAATGAAAAACTGTTTTTT.

This chain links TRBV6-1 with TRBJ2-3; tentatively, D is TRBD2 (5 bases). The V and J ends lost 7 bases and 5 bases respectively, with 13 bases between them. Per the germline V gene, CDR1 is MNHNS and CDR2 is SASEGT. The CDR3 contains 13 residues. The CDR3 nucleotides are TGTGCCAGCACCCCGGACTGGAAAGATACGCAGTATTTT. It yields the protein CASTPDWKDTQYF.

The V call is TRBV4-1, the J call TRBJ2-5; 7 bases are shared with TRBD1. With 3 bases clipped from V and 6 bases from J, the junction kept 10 bases outside the gene matches. The CDR3 loop spans 15 amino acids. The V gene's germline CDR1 is MGHRA and CDR2 YSYEKL. CDR3 in DNA: TGCGCCAGCAGCCAGGAGGCTTCGGGACAGCAGACCCAGTACTTC. Its translation: CASSQEASGQQTQYF.

About this clone itself: The same CDR3 also results from other DNA sequences found in this sample. The genes are TRBV7-2 and TRBJ1-6; 8 bases fit TRBD1. The CDR3 totals 16 residues. V was clipped by 7 bases and J by 0 bases; unmatched bases: 5. The V gene's germline CDR1 is SGHTA and CDR2 FQGNSA. DNA for the CDR3: TGTGCCAGCACAGGGGGCCAAAGCTCCTATAATTCACCCCTCCACTTT. This encodes CASTGGQSSYNSPLHF.

The chain couples TRBV6-6 to TRBJ1-1, with a tentative D call TRBD1 (5 bases). The CDR3 sequence is 15 residues long. Germline values: CDR1 MNHNY, CDR2 SVGAGI (reference sequence). Trimming stripped 3 bases from V and 3 bases from J, with 14 bases between. CDR3 in amino acids: CASSYGGSRDTEAFF. CDR3 sequence (DNA): TGTGCCAGCAGTTATGGTGGATCCAGGGACACTGAAGCTTTCTTT.

The gene calls are TRBV19 and TRBJ2-7; no reliable D call. The CDR3 runs 15 residues. Trimming took off 5 bases at V and 2 bases at J, with 16 bases between the two ends. Germline V CDR1 and CDR2: LNHDA, SQIVND (reference sequence). The CDR3 region has the DNA TGTGCCAGTAGTTACTCGACTCCCCCGGCCTACGAGCAGTACTTC. Protein: CASSYSTPPAYEQYF.